Described below is a single T cell receptor beta chain sequence and its context. Some clones are missing from TCRdb's copy, which holds only in-frame ones; the method was immunoSEQ multiplex PCR. The sample lists 40,000 to 45,000 clones, roughly 89% seen once, with approximately 1.3% in the top ten. These data are taken from a study of T cell changes during pregnancy in multiple sclerosis. Germline lookup yields CDR1 LNHDA and CDR2 SQIVND (reference sequence). Trimming cost V 4 bases and J 5 bases, with 12 bases left between them. This CDR3 has 13 amino acids. The chain combines TRBV19 with TRBJ2-7, with D possibly matching TRBD1 (6 bases). This receptor was taken from a female donor with multiple sclerosis, enrolled in a pregnancy study. This specimen consisted of CD4+ T cells from peripheral blood mononuclear cells, obtained in the first trimester of pregnancy. The CDR3 bases are TGTGCCAGTAGTAAGGGGGTTTGGGACGAGCAGTACTTC. This codes for CASSKGVWDEQYF.